These 30 T cell receptor beta chains originate from one sample sequenced in a study of shared clonotypes between healthy human individuals. Some clones are missing from TCRdb's copy, which holds only in-frame ones; the method was immunoSEQ multiplex PCR. This sample has just over 2,000,000 clones, with around 95% found just once. The material sequenced was naive CD4+ T cells sorted from blood. Sample subset: CD45RA+ positively selected. These receptors originate from a man aged 18 to 30 in good health.

The V gene is TRBV6-5, the J gene TRBJ2-3; D tentatively fits TRBD1 or TRBD2 (5 bases each). Germline V gene lookup returns CDR1 MNHEY and CDR2 SVGAGI. This CDR3 is 14 amino acids long. The germline V and J ends were trimmed by 5 bases and 4 bases, with 13 bases remaining between them. CDR3 sequence reads: CASSRGVGADTQYF. DNA for the CDR3: TGTGCCAGCAGTAGGGGCGTGGGGGCAGATACGCAGTATTTT.

This clone was picked up one time. This chain joins TRBV6-1 and TRBJ2-7; D ambiguous. V lost 5 bases, J lost 0 bases, and 11 bases lay in between. This CDR3 has 14 amino acids. In germline, CDR1 is MNHNS, CDR2 SASEGT. CDR3 DNA: TGTGCCAGCAGTCCCCCCCCCGTCTCCTACGAGCAGTACTTC. Translation gives CASSPPPVSYEQYF.

Worth noting for this clone: Other DNA sequences in the same sample also yield this CDR3. The V and J genes are TRBV5-1 and TRBJ2-3; D is undetermined. Germline lookup yields CDR1 SGHRS and CDR2 YFSETQ. V was shortened by 0 bases and J by 2 bases, with 10 bases between the two germline ends. This CDR3 has 15 amino acids. CDR3 sequence reads: CASSLDGQPTDTQYF. The DNA of the CDR3 is TGCGCCAGCAGCTTGGATGGCCAACCCACAGATACGCAGTATTTT.

This clone was seen once. This chain links TRBV6-1 with TRBJ1-1; D unclear. The CDR3 extends over 13 amino acids. Germline CDR1 and CDR2: MNHNS and SASEGT. V was cut by 7 bases and J by 0 bases, with 9 bases left in between. The CDR3 reads CASKDRLNTEAFF. The CDR3 nucleotides read TGTGCCAGCAAGGACCGACTGAACACTGAAGCTTTCTTT.

The chain combines TRBV25-1 with TRBJ2-7; tentatively, D is TRBD2 (6 bases). This CDR3 spans 14 amino acids. V shed 4 bases and J shed 2 bases, with 12 bases lying between them. Germline lookup yields CDR1 MGHDK and CDR2 SYGVNS. The DNA for the CDR3 is TGTGCCAGCAGTGTTGGCGGGGTACCCTACGAGCAGTACTTC. The encoded protein is CASSVGGVPYEQYF.

The chain employs TRBV10-3 and TRBJ2-5, with 10 nucleotides matching TRBD2. Germline assignment: CDR1 ENHRY and CDR2 SYGVKD. The junction had 11 bases not matched to a gene; V was cut back by 5 bases and J by 5 bases. CDR3 length equals 16 residues. The CDR3 loop is CAISWTSGIMSETQYF. CDR3 DNA: TGTGCCATCAGTTGGACTAGCGGCATTATGAGTGAGACCCAGTACTTC.

This sequence joins TRBV2 and TRBJ2-7; 8 nucleotides line up with TRBD1. Germline V gene sequence: CDR1 SNHLY, CDR2 FYNNEI. J gave up 5 bases and V 8 bases, and 8 bases lay outside the gene matches. The CDR3 extends over 13 amino acids. CDR3 loop: CASGGQAGNEQYF. DNA of the CDR3: TGTGCCAGCGGGGGACAGGCTGGGAACGAGCAGTACTTC.

V usage is TRBV5-1 and J usage is TRBJ1-3; 8 bases map to TRBD1. Germline CDR1 reads SGHRS; CDR2 reads YFSETQ. The CDR3 covers 14 residues. V trimming: 4 bases; J trimming: 4 bases; junction bases outside the gene matches: 4. CDR3 loop: CASSVDRAGNTIYF. The CDR3 nucleotides are TGCGCCAGCAGCGTGGACAGGGCCGGAAACACCATATATTTT.

V usage is TRBV7-3 and J usage is TRBJ2-2, with D perhaps being TRBD1 or TRBD2 (5 bases each). V lost 2 bases and J lost 8, with 12 bases in between. Germline V CDR1 and CDR2: SGHTA, FQGTGA. The CDR3 has 14 residues. The CDR3: CASSLPGLEGELFF. DNA of the CDR3: TGTGCCAGCAGCTTACCGGGGCTGGAAGGGGAGCTGTTTTTT. The full variable domain, its missing parts supplied by reference TRBV7-3 and TRBJ2-2, is GAGVSQTPSNKVTEKGKYVELRCDPISGHTALYWYRQSLGQGPEFLIYFQGTGAADDSGLPNDRFFAVRPEGSVSTLKIQRTERGDSAVYLCASSLPGLEGELFFGEGSRLTVL.

The V and J genes are TRBV4-1 and TRBJ2-1, with TRBD2 identical over 11 bases. This CDR3 spans 16 amino acids. Germline CDR1 is MGHRA and CDR2 is YSYEKL. V lost 1 base, J lost 7 bases, and 6 bases stayed unmatched. CDR3: CASSQASGRPGNEQFF. The DNA for the CDR3 is TGCGCCAGCAGCCAAGCTAGCGGGAGGCCGGGGAATGAGCAGTTCTTC.

The V call is TRBV5-6, the J call TRBJ2-7; 8 nucleotides line up with TRBD1. CDR3 length equals 15 residues. Germline V gene sequence: CDR1 SGHDT, CDR2 YYEEEE. V trimming: 1 base; J trimming: 2 bases; junction bases outside the gene matches: 5. The CDR3 loop is CASSLIDRGTYEQYF. The CDR3 coding sequence is TGTGCCAGCAGCTTGATAGACAGGGGAACCTACGAGCAGTACTTC.

This CDR3 reads CAISETVGADTQYF. CDR3 DNA sequence: TGTGCCATCAGTGAGACAGTGGGGGCAGATACGCAGTATTTT. The V and J genes are TRBV10-3 and TRBJ2-3; D may be TRBD1 or TRBD2 (5 bases each). The V gene's germline CDR1 is ENHRY and CDR2 SYGVKD. The CDR3 totals 14 residues. Trimming shortened V by 2 bases and J by 4 bases, and 10 bases separated the two germline ends.

The chain recombines TRBV9 with TRBJ1-2; the D gene is possibly TRBD1 (6 bases). Trimming took off 4 bases at V and 8 bases at J, with 15 bases between the two ends. Germline CDR1 reads SGDLS; CDR2 reads YYNGEE. The CDR3 is 13 amino acids. DNA of the CDR3: TGTGCCAGCAGCTCCGGACAGTTGTGGGGCTACACCTTC. Its translation: CASSSGQLWGYTF.

The chain is built from TRBV4-3 and TRBJ2-7; weak D call: TRBD2 (6 bases). CDR1 LGHNA and CDR2 YSLEER come from the germline V gene. The CDR3 loop spans 15 amino acids. V was clipped by 0 bases and J by 1 base, with 10 bases between them. CDR3 nucleotide sequence: TGCGCCAGCAGCCAAGATCACGGACTATCCTACGAGCAGTACTTC. Its protein is CASSQDHGLSYEQYF.

The chain combines TRBV5-1 with TRBJ2-2; D could derive from TRBD1 or TRBD2 (6 bases each). Germline loops: CDR1 SGHRS, CDR2 YFSETQ. The CDR3 spans 16 residues. With 3 bases removed from V and 5 bases from J, the gap between germline ends came to 17 bases. The DNA of the CDR3 is TGCGCCAGCAGCTCCCAATTTGGGGGGCGGACCGGGGAGCTGTTTTTT. Amino acids: CASSSQFGGRTGELFF.

The chain joins TRBV7-2 to TRBJ2-3, with unresolved D. The germline V gene has CDR1 SGHTA and CDR2 FQGNSA. Trimming removed 4 bases from V and 4 bases from J, with 6 bases in between. The CDR3 is 12 amino acids. The CDR3 DNA sequence: TGTGCCAGCAGCTCTCCCGCAGATACGCAGTATTTT. Its protein product is CASSSPADTQYF. The full variable domain, rest sourced from reference TRBV7-2 and TRBJ2-3, is GAGVSQSPSNKVTEKGKDVELRCDPISGHTALYWYRQSLGQGLEFLIYFQGNSAPDKSGLPSDRFSAERTGGSVSTLTIQRTQQEDSAVYLCASSSPADTQYFGPGTRLTVL.

The chain is built from TRBV2 and TRBJ1-6; D perhaps matches TRBD1 (6 bases). The germline V gene encodes CDR1 SNHLY and CDR2 FYNNEI. Trimming removed 4 bases from V and 8 bases from J, with 9 bases in between. CDR3 length equals 13 residues. The CDR3 loop is CASSGEGDSPLHF. CDR3 nucleotide sequence: TGTGCCAGCAGTGGCGAGGGGGATTCACCCCTCCACTTT. Drawing the rest from reference TRBV2 and TRBJ1-6, the complete variable domain is EPEVTQTPSHQVTQMGQEVILRCVPISNHLYFYWYRQILGQKVEFLVSFYNNEISEKSEIFDDQFSVERPDGSNFTLKIRSTKLEDSAMYFCASSGEGDSPLHFGNGTRLTVT.

The rearrangement uses TRBV10-1 and TRBJ2-7, with D uncertain. V gave up 0 bases and J gave up 0 bases, with 6 bases separating them. This CDR3 contains 14 residues. Germline CDR1 reads WNHNN; CDR2 reads SYGVQD (reference sequence). CDR3 amino acids: CASSESPDSYEQYF. CDR3 sequence (DNA): TGCGCCAGCAGTGAGTCTCCAGACTCCTACGAGCAGTACTTC.

The CDR3 reads CASSPRAVPSEAFF. CDR3 bases: TGTGCCAGCAGCCCGAGGGCCGTTCCCTCTGAAGCTTTCTTT. V usage is TRBV5-6 and J usage is TRBJ1-1; no definite D call. V was clipped by 4 bases and J by 6 bases, with 16 bases between them. The V gene's germline CDR1 is SGHDT and CDR2 YYEEEE. The CDR3 is made up of 14 amino acids.

The gene calls are TRBV19 and TRBJ2-5, with D maybe TRBD1 (6 bases). The V end lost 5 bases, the J end lost 3 bases, and 10 bases lay between the germline ends. This CDR3 region has 13 residues. In germline, CDR1 is LNHDA, CDR2 SQIVND (reference sequence). For the CDR3, the DNA is TGTGCCAGTAGTTCTACAGGGAAAGAGACCCAGTACTTC. It yields the protein CASSSTGKETQYF.

This rearrangement joins TRBV7-9 to TRBJ1-5, with D unclear. The CDR3 has 16 residues. V lost 5 bases, J lost 0 bases, and 14 bases lay in between. CDR1 is SEHNR, CDR2 FQNEAQ, per germline (reference sequence). The CDR3 reads CASSPSAIDSNQPQHF. CDR3 DNA sequence: TGTGCCAGCAGCCCATCCGCAATTGATAGCAATCAGCCCCAGCATTTT.

This CDR3 reads CASSFGTAYSNQPQHF. CDR3 nucleotide sequence: TGTGCCAGCAGTTTCGGGACAGCTTATAGCAATCAGCCCCAGCATTTT. The V call is TRBV28, the J call TRBJ1-5; TRBD1 matches at 7 bases. Germline-derived CDR1 and CDR2 are MDHEN and SYDVKM. The J segment lost 0 bases and the V segment lost 3 bases, leaving 5 bases of the junction unmatched. CDR3 size: 16 residues.

The J gene is TRBJ2-3, the V gene TRBV5-6; D possibly corresponds to TRBD1 (6 bases). Germline V gene sequence: CDR1 SGHDT, CDR2 YYEEEE. The CDR3 covers 16 residues. V lost 10 bases and J 6 bases, leaving 27 bases between the germline ends. The CDR3 here is CAGGEIGADPQDTQYF. The CDR3 DNA sequence: TGTGCCGGGGGCGAGATCGGGGCGGACCCACAGGATACGCAGTATTTT.

The chain combines TRBV7-3 with TRBJ2-7; D ambiguous. The V gene's germline CDR1 is SGHTA and CDR2 FQGTGA. The CDR3 runs 15 residues. Trimming shortened V by 5 bases and J by 6 bases, and 20 bases separated the two germline ends. CDR3: CASSPRPRGDCEQYF. The CDR3 DNA sequence: TGTGCCAGCAGCCCCCGTCCTAGAGGAGACTGCGAGCAGTACTTC.

The chain uses TRBV4-2 and TRBJ1-1; 7 bases line up with TRBD1. With V trimmed by 0 bases and J by 6 bases, 4 bases remained unmatched. The CDR3 loop spans 14 amino acids. Germline CDR1 reads LGHNA; CDR2 reads YNFKEQ. The CDR3 loop is CASSQDPTGPEAFF. The CDR3 DNA sequence: TGTGCCAGCAGCCAAGACCCGACAGGGCCTGAAGCTTTCTTT.

Regarding this clone: Other DNA sequences in this specimen translate into the identical CDR3. The rearrangement uses TRBV5-1 and TRBJ2-3; 11 bases map to TRBD2. V shed 4 bases and J 0 bases; nucleotides not matched to a gene: 4. Germline loops: CDR1 SGHRS, CDR2 YFSETQ. The CDR3 is made up of 16 amino acids. CDR3 protein: CASSPRTSGSTDTQYF. CDR3 DNA: TGCGCCAGCAGCCCCCGGACTAGCGGGAGCACAGATACGCAGTATTTT.

Of note for this clone: This specimen includes other DNA sequences encoding the same CDR3. CDR3 sequence: CASSSRETQYF. CDR3 DNA sequence: TGTGCCAGCAGCAGCAGAGAGACCCAGTACTTC. V gene TRBV7-9 combines with J gene TRBJ2-5; D call uncertain. CDR3 size: 11 residues. Germline CDR1 is SEHNR and CDR2 is FQNEAQ (reference sequence). Trimming stripped 5 bases from V and 4 bases from J, with 5 bases between.

This chain connects TRBV19 to TRBJ2-7; D perhaps matches TRBD2 (6 bases). Germline assignment: CDR1 LNHDA and CDR2 SQIVND (reference sequence). The CDR3 covers 15 residues. V was clipped by 3 bases and J by 6 bases, with 18 bases between them. CDR3 in amino acids: CASSMGLAIRSEQYF. The CDR3 DNA reads TGTGCCAGTAGTATGGGACTGGCGATTAGGAGCGAGCAGTACTTC.

The chain employs TRBV5-1 and TRBJ1-3; D remains unclear. The CDR3 runs to 15 residues. Trimming took off 0 bases at V and 4 bases at J, with 11 bases between the two ends. CDR1 is SGHRS, CDR2 YFSETQ, per germline. CDR3 loop: CASSLAGPPGNTIYF. The CDR3 bases are TGCGCCAGCAGCTTGGCAGGCCCCCCAGGAAACACCATATATTTT.

The gene calls are TRBV6-5 and TRBJ1-1, with TRBD1 matching 7 bases. The CDR3 loop spans 15 amino acids. The J segment lost 6 bases and the V segment lost 6 bases, leaving 13 bases of the junction unmatched. Germline V gene sequence: CDR1 MNHEY, CDR2 SVGAGI. CDR3 sequence: CASSDDRQGVSEAFF. The CDR3 nucleotides read TGTGCCAGCAGCGATGATAGACAGGGCGTTTCTGAAGCTTTCTTT.